The source of this TCR beta chain is a study of cytomegalovirus exposure and HLA in healthy donors. Study-level findings and limits: Productive status was seen about 90% or about 30% of the time for most TCR beta V segments in an earlier analysis. A later look showed TCR association rates differing by HLA locus, highest for DRB1 and lowest for HLA-C.

The CDR3 is 15 amino acids. The V gene's germline CDR1 is MNHEY and CDR2 SMNVEV (reference sequence). V was trimmed by 0 bases and J by 2 bases, leaving 8 bases between them. PCR employed 60 Vbeta and 13 Jbeta primers. TCRdb's table, derived via immunoSEQ multiplex PCR, lists solely in-frame clones and lacks some. Among around 120,000 clones, less than 80% were seen once, and the ten largest hold roughly 9.7%. The sample holds a few counts of this clone. Its antigen is undetermined. Sequenced sample: PBMCs. The chain joins TRBV27 to TRBJ2-1; D is possibly TRBD2 (6 bases). The receptor's source is a woman in her thirties or forties in good health and CMV-seropositive. The DNA for the CDR3 is TGTGCCAGCAGTTTATCACCTAGCGCCTACAATGAGCAGTTCTTC. The encoded protein is CASSLSPSAYNEQFF.